A selection of T cell receptor beta chains follows, all from one sample in a study of blood T cell repertoires in COVID-19. Sequencing used immunoSEQ multiplex PCR; TCRdb keeps in-frame clones, though not all of them. The sample holds roughly 160,000 clones, about 85% seen once. Input material: PBMCs or T cells enriched from blood (not recorded which). These receptors came from a woman between 40 and 55 years old with acute COVID-19. Both conserved end residues are part of each CDR3. D genes are given only for firm matches.

D | J | V | DNA | CDR3
NA | TRBJ1-1 | TRBV6-5 | TGTGCCAGCAGTTACTCGACAACGAACACTGAAGCTTTCTTT | CASSYSTTNTEAFF
NA | TRBJ2-1 | TRBV12-5 | TGTGCTAGTGCCGGGGACTCGTATGCGCAGTTCTTC | CASAGDSYAQFF
TRBD2 | TRBJ2-1 | TRBV9 | TGTGCCAGCAGCGTTTCCGGCGGGAGTTGGAACAATGAGCAGTTCTTC | CASSVSGGSWNNEQFF
NA | TRBJ1-2 | TRBV12-3/TRBV12-4 | TGTGCCAGCAGTTTGGGCATGATCTATGGCTACACCTTC | CASSLGMIYGYTF
TRBD2 | TRBJ2-5 | TRBV5-6 | TGTGCCAGCAGCCCATTCTCTAGCGGGATAAGGGAGACCCAGTACTTC | CASSPFSSGIRETQYF
NA | TRBJ1-1 | TRBV27 | TGTGCCAGCAGCTCAGGGGAAACAACTGAAGCTTTCTTT | CASSSGETTEAFF
NA | TRBJ1-2 | TRBV7-8 | TGTGCCAGCAGCCCTACAGGTTCTGACTATGGCTACACCTTC | CASSPTGSDYGYTF
NA | TRBJ1-2 | TRBV6-6 | TGTGCCAGCACTGATCCGGAGTTGGGCTACACCTTC | CASTDPELGYTF
TRBD2 | TRBJ2-3 | TRBV10-3 | TGTGCCATCAGAGCCGCGGGAGGATCGACAGATACGCAGTATTTT | CAIRAAGGSTDTQYF
TRBD2 | TRBJ2-5 | TRBV6-1 | TGTGCCAGCAGTGATGACCCAGCGGGAGGGCCCAGAGAGACCCAGTACTTC | CASSDDPAGGPRETQYF